These T cell receptor beta chains were read from a single sample in a study of blood T cell repertoires in COVID-19. Using immunoSEQ multiplex PCR, the repertoire was profiled, and TCRdb retains in-frame clones only, with some absent. The sample has approximately 170,000 clones; roughly nine tenths are singletons. The material sequenced was peripheral blood. The receptor source for this set is a woman aged 55-70 years with COVID-19, enrolled during active disease. Both conserved end residues are part of each CDR3. The order of the fields is CDR3 length, D gene, J gene, V gene, CDR3 protein, CDR3 DNA. The D gene is left open where the match is weak.

len: 18
d_gene: NA
j_gene: TRBJ2-3
v_gene: TRBV7-3
CDR3aa: CASSLLGGLAYPAGTQYF
CDR3nt: TGTGCCAGCAGCTTATTGGGGGGGCTAGCGTATCCTGCAGGTACGCAGTATTTT

len: 15
d_gene: NA
j_gene: TRBJ2-1
v_gene: TRBV6-1
CDR3aa: CASSEGGGSYNEQFF
CDR3nt: TGTGCCAGCAGTGAGGGAGGGGGATCCTACAATGAGCAGTTCTTC

len: 11
d_gene: NA
j_gene: TRBJ2-7
v_gene: TRBV29-1
CDR3aa: CSVKDWYEQYF
CDR3nt: TGCAGCGTTAAGGACTGGTACGAGCAGTACTTC

len: 14
d_gene: NA
j_gene: TRBJ2-1
v_gene: TRBV19
CDR3aa: CASIGRRPFYEQFF
CDR3nt: TGTGCCAGTATTGGCAGGAGGCCCTTTTATGAGCAGTTCTTC

len: 16
d_gene: NA
j_gene: TRBJ1-1
v_gene: TRBV15
CDR3aa: CATSRDVSGLLSGAFF
CDR3nt: TGTGCCACCAGCAGAGATGTATCGGGACTCCTGAGCGGAGCTTTCTTT

len: 15
d_gene: TRBD2
j_gene: TRBJ2-5
v_gene: TRBV5-1
CDR3aa: CASRLAGGREQTQYF
CDR3nt: TGCGCCAGCAGACTAGCGGGAGGGCGAGAGCAGACCCAGTACTTC

len: 14
d_gene: NA
j_gene: TRBJ1-5
v_gene: TRBV10-3
CDR3aa: CAISDSGGNQPQHF
CDR3nt: TGTGCCATCAGTGACTCCGGGGGCAATCAGCCCCAGCATTTT

len: 16
d_gene: TRBD2
j_gene: TRBJ2-3
v_gene: TRBV3-1/TRBV3-2
CDR3aa: CASSPERGALTDTQYF
CDR3nt: TGTGCCAGCAGCCCCGAGCGGGGGGCCCTCACAGATACGCAGTATTTT

len: 15
d_gene: NA
j_gene: TRBJ1-6
v_gene: TRBV9
CDR3aa: CASSVEGRVNSPLHF
CDR3nt: TGTGCCAGCAGCGTAGAGGGGCGAGTAAATTCACCCCTCCACTTT

len: 13
d_gene: NA
j_gene: TRBJ1-2
v_gene: TRBV6-5
CDR3aa: CASSYSSFYGYTF
CDR3nt: TGTGCCAGCAGTTACTCTTCCTTCTATGGCTACACCTTC

len: 14
d_gene: NA
j_gene: TRBJ2-1
v_gene: TRBV27
CDR3aa: CASSLISAYDEQFF
CDR3nt: TGTGCCAGCAGTTTGATTTCAGCGTACGATGAGCAGTTCTTC

len: 15
d_gene: NA
j_gene: TRBJ1-5
v_gene: TRBV19
CDR3aa: CASKTTQGANQPQHF
CDR3nt: TGTGCCAGTAAGACCACGCAGGGCGCTAATCAGCCCCAGCATTTT

len: 15
d_gene: TRBD1
j_gene: TRBJ1-4
v_gene: TRBV5-1
CDR3aa: CASSLARGLTEKLFF
CDR3nt: TGCGCCAGCAGCTTGGCCAGGGGGCTTACTGAAAAACTGTTTTTT

len: 12
d_gene: NA
j_gene: TRBJ1-2
v_gene: TRBV7-9
CDR3aa: CASSSPTGPYTF
CDR3nt: TGTGCCAGCAGCTCACCCACAGGGCCCTACACCTTC

len: 13
d_gene: NA
j_gene: TRBJ1-5
v_gene: TRBV18
CDR3aa: CASSVGGLPPQHF
CDR3nt: TGTGCCAGCTCAGTCGGGGGTCTACCGCCCCAGCATTTT

len: 11
d_gene: NA
j_gene: TRBJ2-7
v_gene: TRBV28
CDR3aa: CASRDSYEQYF
CDR3nt: TGTGCCAGCAGGGACAGCTACGAGCAGTACTTC